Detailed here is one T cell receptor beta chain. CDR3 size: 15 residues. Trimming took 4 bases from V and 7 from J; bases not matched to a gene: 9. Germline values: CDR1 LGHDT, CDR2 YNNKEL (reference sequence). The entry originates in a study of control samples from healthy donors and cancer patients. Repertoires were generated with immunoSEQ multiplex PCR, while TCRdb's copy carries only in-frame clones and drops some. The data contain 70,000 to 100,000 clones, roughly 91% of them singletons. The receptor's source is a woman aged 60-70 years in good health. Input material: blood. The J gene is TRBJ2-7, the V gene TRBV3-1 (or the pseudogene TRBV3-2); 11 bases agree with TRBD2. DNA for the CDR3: TGTGCCAGCAGCCGCTTAGCGGGGGGGCCTGGGGAGCAGTACTTC. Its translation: CASSRLAGGPGEQYF.